The 14 T cell receptor beta chains in this list originate from one sample, sequenced in a study of T cell repertoires in cytomegalovirus infection. TCRdb itself ran the reads through MiXCR, one entry per CDR3 protein. The data show some 250,000 distinct CDR3 sequences, 9.1% seen once. Sample: PBMCs. These receptors originate from a human donor in good health (CMV status not recorded). Some clones in this sample may be carry-over from other donors' samples.

This clonotype was found many times. The chain employs TRBV7-3 and TRBJ2-7, with D possibly matching TRBD1 (5 bases). The CDR3 extends over 13 amino acids. V lost 2 bases to trimming and J lost 3 bases, with 8 bases between them. Germline CDR1 reads SGHTA; CDR2 reads FQGTGA. Here the CDR3 DNA reads TGTGCCAGCAGCTTAGACAGACACTACGAGCAGTACTTC. It codes for CASSLDRHYEQYF.

This clonotype was seen many times. This chain joins TRBV7-2 and TRBJ2-7; D call uncertain. Germline loops: CDR1 SGHTA, CDR2 FQGNSA. The V end lost 6 bases, the J end lost 3 bases, and 9 bases lay between the germline ends. The length of the CDR3 is 12 residues. CDR3 bases: TGTGCCAGCAGTTCCCGCCTCTACGAGCAGTACTTC. Its translation is CASSSRLYEQYF.

This clonotype was detected many times. The J gene is TRBJ1-4, the V gene TRBV12-3 or TRBV12-4; 9 bases line up with TRBD1. J was trimmed by 8 bases and V by 6 bases; bases with no gene match: 7. The CDR3 runs 14 residues. For the CDR3, the DNA is TGTGCCAGCAGGGGGACAGGGAACGAGGAAAAACTGTTTTTT. It encodes CASRGTGNEEKLFF.

This clonotype has at least ten counts. V and J are TRBV7-2 and TRBJ2-5; 11 bases line up with TRBD2. This CDR3 spans 18 amino acids. V shed 0 bases, J shed 5 bases, and the junction held 11 bases outside the gene matches. Germline assignment: CDR1 SGHTA and CDR2 FQGNSA. CDR3 residues: CASSLARLAGGRGETQYF. CDR3 bases: TGTGCCAGCAGCTTAGCGCGGTTAGCGGGGGGGCGCGGTGAGACCCAGTACTTC.

This clonotype was seen only a few times. The chain has TRBV6-1 and TRBJ1-5, with TRBD1 matching over 7 bases. There are 14 residues in the CDR3. Germline CDR1 and CDR2: MNHNS and SASEGT. V shed 10 bases and J 2 bases; nucleotides not matched to a gene: 8. This CDR3 reads CATSTGKGNQPQHF. CDR3 bases: TGTGCCACCTCGACAGGGAAGGGCAATCAGCCCCAGCATTTT.

This clonotype has a count of ten or more. CDR3 region: CASSWVRGDQETQYF. DNA for the CDR3: TGTGCCAGCAGCTGGGTCAGGGGCGACCAAGAGACCCAGTACTTC. The gene calls are TRBV7-2 and TRBJ2-5, with D tentatively TRBD1 (6 bases). The CDR3 length is 15 residues. The V gene lost 4 bases and the J gene lost 0 bases, with 12 bases spanning the gap. CDR1 SGHTA and CDR2 FQGNSA come from the germline V gene.

This clonotype was seen ten or more times. This chain connects TRBV28 to TRBJ2-5; D is unresolved. The CDR3 has 15 amino acids. Germline CDR1 is MDHEN and CDR2 is SYDVKM. The V and J ends lost 2 bases and 5 bases respectively, with 15 bases between them. In nucleotides, the CDR3 is TGTGCCAGCAGTTTACCTGGTGGCCCGAAGGAGACCCAGTACTTC. Its translation: CASSLPGGPKETQYF.

There are many counts of this clonotype. The chain employs TRBV12-5 and TRBJ2-1, with unresolved D. The CDR3 is 14 residues long. CDR1 is LGHNT, CDR2 FRNRAP, per germline. V was clipped by 3 bases and J by 7 bases, with 13 bases between them. In DNA, the CDR3 is TGTGCTAGTGGTTTAGAGAGGATGGGGAATGAGCAGTTCTTC. Its translation is CASGLERMGNEQFF.

This clonotype was seen only a few times. The genes are TRBV7-9 and TRBJ2-3; 9 bases match TRBD2. Germline CDR1 is SEHNR and CDR2 is FQNEAQ (reference sequence). The junction had 6 bases not matched to a gene; V was cut back by 5 bases and J by 3 bases. The CDR3 covers 15 residues. CDR3 sequence: CASSPWRGGTDTQYF. In DNA, the CDR3 is TGTGCCAGCAGCCCATGGCGGGGGGGGACAGATACGCAGTATTTT.

This clonotype was observed many times. The genes are TRBV7-8 and TRBJ2-3, with D perhaps assigned TRBD1 or TRBD2 (6 bases each). The CDR3 runs to 15 residues. Trimming left V 4 bases short and J 3 bases short, with 14 bases between. Germline CDR1 SGHVS, CDR2 FQNEAQ. In nucleotides, the CDR3 is TGTGCCAGCAGCTCGTCATCGGGGGCGACAGATACGCAGTATTTT. Amino acids: CASSSSSGATDTQYF.

This clonotype has at least ten counts. A read error may account for a junction end that differs from germline. The CDR3 DNA reads as TGTGCCAGCAGCCTAACCGGGACAAGGATTAACAATGGCTACACCTTC. As protein: CASSLTGTRINNGYTF. The chain couples TRBV7-3 to TRBJ1-2; weak D call: TRBD1 (6 bases). The germline V gene encodes CDR1 SGHTA and CDR2 FQGTGA. This CDR3 region has 16 residues.

This clonotype was observed many times. The chain is built from TRBV25-1 and TRBJ2-5; 8 bases align to TRBD2. There are 17 residues in the CDR3. Germline V lookup: CDR1 MGHDK, CDR2 SYGVNS. V lost 0 bases and J lost 1; bases outside the gene matches: 7. The CDR3 is CASSEYWDSGTQETQYF. The CDR3 region has the DNA TGTGCCAGCAGTGAATATTGGGATAGCGGGACCCAAGAGACCCAGTACTTC. The full variable domain, with the rest looked up from reference TRBV25-1 and TRBJ2-5, is EADIYQTPRYLVIGTGKKITLECSQTMGHDKMYWYQQDPGMELHLIHYSYGVNSTEKGDLSSESTVSRIRTEHFPLTLESARPSHTSQYLCASSEYWDSGTQETQYFGPGTRLLVL.

This clonotype was detected many times. The chain has TRBV7-2 and TRBJ1-2; D ambiguous. Between the trimmed V and J ends, which lost 1 base and 2 bases, there was a span of 8 bases. This CDR3 spans 14 amino acids. Germline V gene sequence: CDR1 SGHTA, CDR2 FQGNSA. The CDR3 reads CASSLVGKNYGYTF. CDR3 in DNA: TGTGCCAGCAGCTTAGTCGGGAAGAACTATGGCTACACCTTC.

This clonotype was counted between two and nine times. The V call is TRBV7-2, the J call TRBJ2-3; 9 nucleotides match TRBD2. The V gene's germline CDR1 is SGHTA and CDR2 FQGNSA. Unmatched junction bases numbered 5, after V lost 1 base and J lost 3 bases. This CDR3 spans 16 amino acids. As DNA, the CDR3 is TGTGCCAGCAGCTTAGTGGCGGGGGGGCTTACAGATACGCAGTATTTT. Translated, it gives CASSLVAGGLTDTQYF. Looking up the rest from reference TRBV7-2 and TRBJ2-3 gives the full variable domain: GAGVSQSPSNKVTEKGKDVELRCDPISGHTALYWYRQSLGQGLEFLIYFQGNSAPDKSGLPSDRFSAERTGGSVSTLTIQRTQQEDSAVYLCASSLVAGGLTDTQYFGPGTRLTVL.